Each of the 19 T cell receptor beta chains below was sequenced from the same sample in a study of shared T cell receptors in the human thymus (dated by TCRdb to the early 2020s). The library came from the immunoSEQ multiplex PCR assay. TCRdb limited this immuneACCESS table to in-frame rearrangements with V and J called. A share of clones is missing; checked studies link under half to unresolved V genes, and the rest is unexplained. The sample yields about 610,000 clones; 70% to 90% were counted once. The ten biggest clones cover over 0.008% of the sample. The same sample was also studied in work on human thymus T cells.

The specimen sequenced was thymocytes. The receptor set was obtained from a boy under two years old with a congenital heart defect. Donor details come from another sample of the same person, matched by shared clones.

The chain employs TRBV11-2 and TRBJ2-7; TRBD2 matches at 11 bases. V was clipped by 0 bases and J by 7 bases; unmatched bases: 8. Germline CDR1 and CDR2: SGHAT and FQNNGV. There are 16 residues in the CDR3. CDR3 protein: CASSLDTTSGSWEQYF. For the CDR3, the DNA is TGTGCCAGCAGCTTAGATACCACTAGCGGGAGCTGGGAGCAGTACTTC. The variable domain in full, completed from reference TRBV11-2 and TRBJ2-7, reads EAGVAQSPRYKIIEKRQSVAFWCNPISGHATLYWYQQILGQGPKLLIQFQNNGVVDDSQLPKDRFSAERLKGVDSTLKIQPAKLEDSAVYLCASSLDTTSGSWEQYFGPGTRLTVT.

The chain links TRBV5-1 to TRBJ2-7, with D perhaps matching TRBD1 (5 bases). Germline loops: CDR1 SGHRS, CDR2 YFSETQ. V lost 2 bases and J lost 3, with 9 bases in between. The CDR3 covers 13 residues. CDR3 nucleotide sequence: TGCGCCAGCAGCTTATGGACAAACTACGAGCAGTACTTC. It codes for CASSLWTNYEQYF.

The gene calls are TRBV4-2 and TRBJ1-5, with D possibly being TRBD1 (6 bases). In germline, CDR1 is LGHNA, CDR2 YNFKEQ. The CDR3 is made up of 14 amino acids. V gave up 2 bases and J gave up 4 bases, with 9 bases separating them. In nucleotides, the CDR3 is TGTGCCAGCAGCCAAAGGACAGAAAATCAGCCCCAGCATTTT. Protein product: CASSQRTENQPQHF.

The rearrangement links TRBV4-3 to TRBJ2-1, with 8 nucleotides matching TRBD2. Trimming cost V 2 bases and J 8 bases; bases outside gene matches: 11. The CDR3 extends over 16 amino acids. Germline assignment: CDR1 LGHNA and CDR2 YSLEER. The CDR3 DNA follows: TGCGCCAGCAGCCAACTTAGCGGGACCGGTCGAGATGAGCAGTTCTTC. Translation: CASSQLSGTGRDEQFF.

The J gene is TRBJ1-5, the V gene TRBV2; D gene unclear. The CDR3 consists of 15 residues. Germline loops: CDR1 SNHLY, CDR2 FYNNEI. Deletions cut 8 bases from V and 6 bases from J, with 20 bases between. The CDR3 bases are TGTGCCAGCGGCCAAGGGAGGGATTCAGGTCAGCCCCAGCATTTT. Its protein product is CASGQGRDSGQPQHF.

The genes are TRBV6-4 and TRBJ1-1; TRBD1 might be the D (6 bases). The ends were cut back, 0 bases at V and 3 bases at J, with 17 bases in the middle. The CDR3 length is 17 residues. The germline V gene encodes CDR1 MRHNA and CDR2 SNTAGT. The CDR3 DNA is TGTGCCAGCAGTGACTCGGGGGGGCAGTATAGGGACACTGAAGCTTTCTTT. Protein: CASSDSGGQYRDTEAFF.

The rearrangement links TRBV27 to TRBJ2-1; 7 bases line up with TRBD1. CDR1 and CDR2 (germline): MNHEY, SMNVEV (reference sequence). The CDR3 has 15 residues. V gave up 5 bases and J gave up 2 bases; unmatched junction bases: 6. CDR3 in DNA: TGTGCCAGCAGTGCAGACAGGGTTACCTACAATGAGCAGTTCTTC. Amino acids: CASSADRVTYNEQFF.

CDR3 coding DNA: TGTGCCAGCAGCTGCGGGACTAGAGAGGCCAAAAACATTCAGTACTTC. Amino acids: CASSCGTREAKNIQYF. The gene calls are TRBV13 and TRBJ2-4; TRBD2 matches 8 bases. Per germline, CDR1 PRHDT and CDR2 FYEKMQ (reference sequence). The junction had 6 bases not matched to a gene; V was cut back by 4 bases and J by 1 base. This CDR3 is 16 amino acids long. The whole variable domain, filled in from reference TRBV13 and TRBJ2-4, reads AAGVIQSPRHLIKEKRETATLKCYPIPRHDTVYWYQQGPGQDPQFLISFYEKMQSDKGSIPDRFSAQQFSDYHSELNMSSLELGDSALYFCASSCGTREAKNIQYFGAGTRLSVL.

In DNA form, the CDR3 reads TGTGCCAGCAGCGTAGCCGACTTCTCAGATACGCAGTATTTT. It translates to CASSVADFSDTQYF. The rearrangement links TRBV9 to TRBJ2-3; D call uncertain. V lost 0 bases to trimming and J lost 4 bases, with 9 bases between them. Germline lookup yields CDR1 SGDLS and CDR2 YYNGEE. There are 14 residues in the CDR3.

V usage is TRBV5-4 and J usage is TRBJ2-5, with 8 nucleotides matching TRBD2. With V trimmed by 1 base and J by 1 base, 3 bases remained unmatched. The germline V gene encodes CDR1 SGHNT and CDR2 YYREEE (reference sequence). The CDR3 runs 15 residues. The CDR3 DNA sequence: TGTGCCAGCAGCTTGCGCGCGGGAGGCCAAGAGACCCAGTACTTC. The encoded protein is CASSLRAGGQETQYF.

V usage is TRBV11-2 and J usage is TRBJ1-2; a weak D match, TRBD1 (5 bases). The V gene's germline CDR1 is SGHAT and CDR2 FQNNGV. The CDR3 totals 13 residues. Trimming left V 5 bases short and J 3 bases short, with 10 bases between. The CDR3 DNA sequence: TGTGCCAGCAGCGCGGTCAGGGACTATGGCTACACCTTC. Amino acids: CASSAVRDYGYTF.

V and J are TRBV30 and TRBJ2-2; a possible D gene is TRBD2 (6 bases). The germline V gene encodes CDR1 GTSNPN and CDR2 SVGIG (reference sequence). V was shortened by 3 bases and J by 4 bases, with 18 bases between the two germline ends. CDR3 size: 16 residues. The CDR3 spells CAWRKEVGGVTGELFF. CDR3 DNA sequence: TGTGCCTGGAGAAAGGAGGTCGGAGGGGTCACCGGGGAGCTGTTTTTT.

The rearrangement links TRBV18 to TRBJ1-2, with 8 nucleotides matching TRBD1. The CDR3 is 15 amino acids. Trimming took 5 bases from V and 0 from J; bases not matched to a gene: 5. CDR1 is KGHSH, CDR2 LQKENI, per germline. CDR3 in amino acids: CASSTGTGTNYGYTF. The CDR3 region has the DNA TGTGCCAGCTCAACGGGGACAGGAACTAACTATGGCTACACCTTC. Looking up the rest from reference TRBV18 and TRBJ1-2 gives the full variable domain: NAGVMQNPRHLVRRRGQEARLRCSPMKGHSHVYWYRQLPEEGLKFMVYLQKENIIDESGMPKERFSAEFPKEGPSILRIQQVVRGDSAAYFCASSTGTGTNYGYTFGSGTRLTVV.

V is TRBV7-6 and J is TRBJ2-1; 10 nucleotides line up with TRBD2. Trimming took 0 bases from V and 2 from J; bases not matched to a gene: 7. CDR1 and CDR2 from the germline V gene are SGHVS and FNYEAQ. This CDR3 comprises 18 residues. Here the CDR3 DNA reads TGTGCCAGCAGCTTAGCCCCCCGTCTAGCGGGAGCCTACAATGAGCAGTTCTTC. This codes for CASSLAPRLAGAYNEQFF.

V and J are TRBV6-1 and TRBJ2-1; tentatively, D is TRBD2 (7 bases). With 1 base removed from V and 1 base from J, the gap between germline ends came to 11 bases. Per germline, CDR1 MNHNS and CDR2 SASEGT. There are 16 residues in the CDR3. The DNA of the CDR3 is TGTGCCAGCAGTGAAGTTAGGGGGGGGTCCTACAATGAGCAGTTCTTC. It encodes CASSEVRGGSYNEQFF.

The chain combines TRBV27 with TRBJ1-5; 10 positions match TRBD1. The CDR3 runs to 14 residues. With 4 bases clipped from V and 6 bases from J, the junction kept 3 bases outside the gene matches. From germline, CDR1 is MNHEY and CDR2 SMNVEV (reference sequence). CDR3: CASSSDRGSQPQHF. The DNA of the CDR3 is TGTGCCAGCAGTTCGGACAGGGGGAGTCAGCCCCAGCATTTT.

This clone was seen a single time. The chain couples TRBV6-9 to TRBJ2-5; 7 bases agree with TRBD1. The last part of the DNA fits TRBJ2-7 better; the J call may be wrong. The germline CDR1 and CDR2 sequences are MNHGY and SVAAGI. The CDR3 contains 15 residues. The CDR3 DNA reads TGTGCCAGCAGTTATGGGGACAGCCGCTCCTACGAGCAGTACTTC. Protein sequence: CASSYGDSRSYEQYF.

The V gene is TRBV5-5, the J gene TRBJ2-1; 8 bases are a match to TRBD1. This CDR3 region has 18 residues. The germline CDR1 and CDR2 sequences are SGHKS and YYEKEE (reference sequence). V gave up 7 bases and J gave up 5 bases; unmatched junction bases: 20. The CDR3 region is CASLTPHGQGEDHNEQFF. CDR3 DNA: TGTGCCAGCTTAACGCCCCACGGACAGGGCGAGGATCACAATGAGCAGTTCTTC.

This clone showed up just a few times. The chain is built from TRBV5-8 and TRBJ1-1; a weak D match, TRBD1 (6 bases). Trimming cost V 0 bases and J 0 bases, with 15 bases left between them. Germline-derived CDR1 and CDR2 are SGHTS and YDEGEE. The CDR3 runs 17 residues. CDR3: CASSLEVRDIMNTEAFF. The CDR3 nucleotides are TGTGCCAGCAGCTTGGAAGTTCGGGACATTATGAACACTGAAGCTTTCTTT.